Listed here is a single T cell receptor beta chain. These data originate in a study of blood T cell repertoires in COVID-19. In the study overall: Sites in the United States, Italy and Spain provided acute and convalescent COVID-19 samples.

The method was immunoSEQ multiplex PCR; TCRdb's version includes in-frame clones alone and lacks a portion of them. Among a few hundred thousand clones listed, over 75% were seen once. CDR1 and CDR2 from the germline V gene are SGHTA and FQGNSA. V was cut by 5 bases and J by 0 bases, with 12 bases left in between. The CDR3 runs 15 residues. The clonotype was recovered from a woman between 45 and 65 years old who had recovered from COVID-19. The chain uses TRBV7-2 and TRBJ2-3, with D perhaps TRBD2 (6 bases). Sequencing was carried out using peripheral blood. DNA of the CDR3: TGTGCCAGCAGCACGTCGGGACTTAGCACAGATACGCAGTATTTT. This encodes CASSTSGLSTDTQYF.